This T cell receptor beta chain was identified in a study of blood T cell repertoires in COVID-19. Study details: Donors in the United States, Italy and Spain gave samples during acute or convalescent COVID-19. In each case, the material was cDNA or gDNA derived from T cells, B-cell-depleted T cells, or PBMCs.

Germline V gene lookup returns CDR1 KGHSH and CDR2 LQKENI. The trim removed 2 bases at V and 4 bases at J, leaving 6 bases unmatched. The CDR3 is made up of 15 amino acids. Methods used by the authors: Estimates of nucleated cell counts were drawn from the amplification of reference gene primers. Measured with immunoSEQ multiplex PCR; TCRdb has only the in-frame clones, and not every one. D and trimming were read from the DNA, whereas the V and J calls and clone size are those reported in that table. The data hold around 230,000 clones, with around four fifths observed a single time. This clone was found a few times.

The sequence came from a woman in her forties with active or convalescent COVID-19. Material: peripheral blood. This rearrangement joins TRBV18 to TRBJ1-2, with TRBD1 matching 8 bases. CDR3 sequence reads: CASSPRGQGGYGYTF. CDR3 nucleotides: TGTGCCAGCTCACCAAGAGGACAGGGCGGCTATGGCTACACCTTC.